This T cell receptor (beta chain) comes out of a study of early T cells in non-severe SARS-CoV-2 infection. Study overall: Unsorted whole blood bulk RNA was sequenced, with unpaired chains. Study observations and caveats: Anti-spike CD8 responses were favored by VDJdb matching, which missed private and CD4 specificities.

This clonotype was recorded at least ten times. Its antigen remains unidentified. Unique molecular identifiers (one per individual cDNA molecule) were attached. TCRdb used MiXCR to reprocess the 5' RACE reads, holding one entry per CDR3 protein. In the table there are about 64,000 distinct CDR3 sequences, approximately 10% of which are singletons. The length of the CDR3 is 15 residues. Germline assignment: CDR1 MGHRA and CDR2 YSYEKL. V was pared by 4 bases and J by 4 bases, with 15 bases between. This material consisted of whole blood, taken at baseline. The rearrangement uses TRBV4-1 and TRBJ2-3, with D uncertain. This clonotype originated in an adult who was a healthcare worker with PCR-confirmed SARS-CoV-2 infection or an uninfected control (not recorded which). As DNA, the CDR3 is TGCGCCAGCAGCCTCTCGGGCCCCGGGCCAGATACGCAGTATTTT. Translating gives CASSLSGPGPDTQYF.